These 23 T cell receptor beta chains share one sample of origin, sequenced in a study of T cell changes during pregnancy in multiple sclerosis. The table came from immunoSEQ multiplex PCR; TCRdb's copy has only in-frame clones and leaves some out. The sample lists tens of thousands of clones, 85% to 95% occurring once. The specimen was CD4+ T cells from peripheral blood mononuclear cells, collected in the third trimester of pregnancy. These receptors all stem from a female donor with multiple sclerosis, enrolled in a pregnancy study.

The chain has TRBV4-2 and TRBJ2-1; 12 nucleotides align to TRBD2. Trimming cost V 0 bases and J 8 bases; bases outside gene matches: 11. Germline V gene lookup returns CDR1 LGHNA and CDR2 YNFKEQ. The length of the CDR3 is 18 residues. The CDR3 sequence: CASSQDSPSGGAFYEQFF. The CDR3 DNA follows: TGTGCCAGCAGCCAAGATAGTCCTAGCGGGGGGGCCTTCTATGAGCAGTTCTTC.

The chain recombines TRBV11-1 with TRBJ2-4; possible D gene TRBD2, 5 bases. The length of the CDR3 is 14 residues. With 4 bases removed from V and 2 bases from J, the gap between germline ends came to 9 bases. The germline CDR1 and CDR2 sequences are SGHAT and FQDESV (reference sequence). CDR3 sequence reads: CASSSTGTKNIQYF. DNA of the CDR3: TGTGCCAGCAGCTCAACCGGGACCAAAAACATTCAGTACTTC.

This rearrangement joins TRBV2 to TRBJ1-4, with D possibly being TRBD1 (6 bases). The CDR3 extends over 14 amino acids. Trimming pared 4 bases from V and 3 bases from J, leaving 9 bases between. Germline assignment: CDR1 SNHLY and CDR2 FYNNEI. The CDR3 spells CASSGGQSNEKLFF. The DNA for the CDR3 is TGTGCCAGCAGTGGCGGACAGTCTAATGAAAAACTGTTTTTT.

This chain connects TRBV19 to TRBJ1-5, with a tentative D call TRBD1 (5 bases). The CDR3 has 14 amino acids. Germline V lookup: CDR1 LNHDA, CDR2 SQIVND (reference sequence). Trimming pared 7 bases from V and 9 bases from J, leaving 19 bases between. Here the CDR3 DNA reads TGTGCCAGTAAGGGGCTAGAGCCCCGGGTGCCCCAGCATTTT. Protein sequence: CASKGLEPRVPQHF.

This chain connects TRBV7-8 to TRBJ1-1; a weak D match, TRBD1 (5 bases). The V end was cut by 5 bases, the J end by 3 bases, with 16 bases between. CDR1 and CDR2 (germline): SGHVS, FQNEAQ. This CDR3 is 15 amino acids long. The CDR3 loop is CASSPYRTGDTEAFF. DNA of the CDR3: TGTGCCAGCAGCCCGTACAGGACGGGGGACACTGAAGCTTTCTTT.

The V gene is TRBV2, the J gene TRBJ2-7; 12 bases fit TRBD1. This CDR3 has 15 residues. Germline lookup yields CDR1 SNHLY and CDR2 FYNNEI. With V trimmed by 4 bases and J by 7 bases, 8 bases remained unmatched. In nucleotides, the CDR3 is TGTGCCAGCAGTGGGCCGGGACAGGGGGCCGGGGAGCAGTACTTC. It codes for CASSGPGQGAGEQYF.

The CDR3 is CASRPTGDYGYTF. The DNA for the CDR3 is TGTGCCAGCAGGCCGACAGGGGACTATGGCTACACCTTC. The chain carries TRBV6-5 and TRBJ1-2, with 8 bases matching TRBD1. This CDR3 region has 13 residues. V was clipped by 6 bases and J by 3 bases; unmatched bases: 3. Per the germline V gene, CDR1 is MNHEY and CDR2 is SVGAGI.

The chain employs TRBV9 and TRBJ2-7, with D perhaps TRBD2 (5 bases). The germline V and J ends were trimmed by 0 bases and 6 bases, with 10 bases remaining between them. This CDR3 spans 13 amino acids. CDR1 SGDLS and CDR2 YYNGEE come from the germline V gene. The DNA of the CDR3 is TGTGCCAGCAGCGTAGATGAGGGAGCCGAGCAGTACTTC. This sequence encodes CASSVDEGAEQYF. The full variable domain, completed using reference TRBV9 and TRBJ2-7, is DSGVTQTPKHLITATGQRVTLRCSPRSGDLSVYWYQQSLDQGLQFLIQYYNGEERAKGNILERFSAQQFPDLHSELNLSSLELGDSALYFCASSVDEGAEQYFGPGTRLTVT.

This rearrangement joins TRBV12-2 to TRBJ1-1; the table gives TRBD1 as D, unverified against the DNA. TRBV12-2 is classified as a pseudogene. There are 14 residues in the CDR3. The CDR3, as DNA: TGTGCAAGTCGCTTAGTAGGACAGGGGGTTCAAGCTTTCTTT. Translating gives CASRLVGQGVQAFF.

The chain uses TRBV7-6 and TRBJ2-1, with D perhaps TRBD1 (6 bases). The V end was cut by 1 base, the J end by 7 bases, with 8 bases between. Germline loops: CDR1 SGHVS, CDR2 FNYEAQ. This CDR3 comprises 13 residues. CDR3 region: CASSLVRGNEQFF. The DNA for the CDR3 is TGTGCCAGCAGCTTAGTAAGGGGGAATGAGCAGTTCTTC.

This chain connects TRBV7-2 to TRBJ1-5, with no clear D. The V and J ends lost 4 bases and 2 bases respectively, with 15 bases between them. The CDR3 sequence is 16 residues long. The germline V gene has CDR1 SGHTA and CDR2 FQGNSA. The CDR3 DNA reads TGTGCCAGCAGCTCGACGGGAGGGCCGGGCAATCAGCCCCAGCATTTT. Its translation: CASSSTGGPGNQPQHF.

The chain uses TRBV9 and TRBJ1-2, with D tentatively TRBD1 (5 bases). Trimming took 0 bases from V and 4 from J, leaving 13 bases between them. The germline V gene encodes CDR1 SGDLS and CDR2 YYNGEE. CDR3 size: 15 residues. As DNA, the CDR3 is TGTGCCAGCAGCGTAGGACAGACAAATACCTATGGCTACACCTTC. Amino acids: CASSVGQTNTYGYTF.

The chain employs TRBV6-6 and TRBJ1-2; 9 nucleotides match TRBD1. Germline trimming cut 6 bases from V and 3 bases from J; bases unmatched to any gene: 8. CDR3 length: 15 amino acids. Per germline, CDR1 MNHNY and CDR2 SVGAGI (reference sequence). The CDR3: CASRRPGQGHYGYTF. CDR3 DNA sequence: TGTGCCAGCAGACGCCCTGGACAGGGGCACTATGGCTACACCTTC.

The V and J genes are TRBV7-9 and TRBJ1-1; 9 positions agree with TRBD1. The trim removed 1 base at V and 5 bases at J, leaving 2 bases unmatched. Germline-derived CDR1 and CDR2 are SEHNR and FQNEAQ (reference sequence). This CDR3 region has 14 residues. The DNA of the CDR3 is TGTGCCAGCAGCTTAGGGGACAGGGAAACTGAAGCTTTCTTT. Its translation: CASSLGDRETEAFF.

In regard to this clone: Distinct nucleotide sequences in the sample also encode this CDR3. The chain recombines TRBV6-5 with TRBJ2-7; D might be TRBD1 (6 bases). The CDR3 totals 12 residues. CDR1 and CDR2 (germline): MNHEY, SVGAGI. Trimming took 0 bases from V and 7 from J, leaving 7 bases between them. In nucleotides, the CDR3 is TGTGCCAGCAGTTACTCAGGGGGTGAGCAGTACTTC. It codes for CASSYSGGEQYF.

The sample holds one count of this clone. The genes are TRBV10-1 and TRBJ2-7; 9 bases match TRBD1. The length of the CDR3 is 13 residues. V lost 10 bases and J lost 6; bases outside the gene matches: 10. Looked up from germline, CDR1 is WNHNN and CDR2 is SYGVQD (reference sequence). This CDR3 reads CAITPGQGIEQYF. The CDR3 bases are TGCGCCATCACACCGGGACAGGGTATCGAGCAGTACTTC.

This clone occurred once. The chain employs TRBV21-1 and TRBJ2-7; the D call of TRBD2 is as the table states it, not checked on the DNA. TRBV21-1 is annotated as a pseudogene. The CDR3 is 15 amino acids. CDR3 nucleotide sequence: TGTGCCAGCAGCAGGTTAGCGGGGACATCCTACGAGCAGTACTTC. Translated: CASSRLAGTSYEQYF.

The chain joins TRBV10-3 to TRBJ2-2; D perhaps matches TRBD2 (5 bases). CDR1 ENHRY and CDR2 SYGVKD come from the germline V gene. The CDR3 is made up of 15 amino acids. Between the trimmed V and J ends, which lost 10 bases and 0 bases, there was a span of 15 bases. The CDR3 region is CATLRGGPNTGELFF. The CDR3 DNA follows: TGTGCCACCCTGAGAGGAGGTCCGAACACCGGGGAGCTGTTTTTT.

The chain couples TRBV28 to TRBJ2-5; a weak D match, TRBD1 (6 bases). This CDR3 comprises 15 residues. V gave up 5 bases and J gave up 5 bases, with 18 bases separating them. CDR1 is MDHEN, CDR2 SYDVKM, per germline. The CDR3 DNA is TGTGCCAGCAGTGGGGTTTTGGGGGCGCGGGAGACCCAGTACTTC. Protein: CASSGVLGARETQYF.

The CDR3 protein is CASSQEPPGQGAETQYF. In DNA form, the CDR3 reads TGTGCCAGCAGCCAAGAACCCCCGGGACAGGGGGCAGAGACCCAGTACTTC. This chain links TRBV4-2 with TRBJ2-5, with TRBD1 matching 12 bases. The CDR3 has 17 residues. The junction had 6 bases not matched to a gene; V was cut back by 0 bases and J by 4 bases. Germline V lookup: CDR1 LGHNA, CDR2 YNFKEQ.

The chain is built from TRBV10-3 and TRBJ2-5; 13 positions match TRBD2. With V trimmed by 6 bases and J by 4 bases, 8 bases remained unmatched. The germline CDR1 and CDR2 sequences are ENHRY and SYGVKD. The CDR3 contains 16 residues. The CDR3 nucleotides are TGTGCCATCAGAACGACTAGCGGGGGGAGGGGAGAGACCCAGTACTTC. This translates into CAIRTTSGGRGETQYF.

This rearrangement joins TRBV2 to TRBJ2-1; D ambiguous. The V and J ends lost 3 bases and 5 bases respectively, with 8 bases between them. There are 13 residues in the CDR3. CDR1 is SNHLY and CDR2 is FYNNEI in the germline V gene. CDR3 sequence reads: CASSEVTNNEQFF. The CDR3 DNA sequence: TGTGCCAGCAGTGAGGTAACTAACAATGAGCAGTTCTTC.

The rearrangement uses TRBV19 and TRBJ2-7, with D hard to call. This CDR3 is 15 amino acids long. Germline V CDR1 and CDR2: LNHDA, SQIVND (reference sequence). Trimming left V 3 bases short and J 2 bases short, with 14 bases between. The CDR3 sequence: CASSITTGYPYEQYF. CDR3 DNA: TGTGCCAGTAGTATCACCACGGGTTATCCCTACGAGCAGTACTTC.